This entry lists 23 T cell receptor beta chains sequenced from one sample in a study of cytomegalovirus exposure and HLA in healthy donors. 60 Vbeta and 13 Jbeta primers were used in PCR. Using immunoSEQ multiplex PCR, the repertoire was profiled, and TCRdb retains in-frame clones only, with some absent. The sample yields tens of thousands of clones, around 78% seen once. What was sequenced was PBMCs. All receptors derive from a male donor in good health and CMV-seropositive.

The chain carries TRBV28 and TRBJ1-2; 9 nucleotides agree with TRBD1. The CDR3 runs to 15 residues. Germline V lookup: CDR1 MDHEN, CDR2 SYDVKM. V was pared by 4 bases and J by 4 bases, with 7 bases of the junction left unmatched. The CDR3 here is CASSYGDRVFYGYTF. As DNA, the CDR3 is TGTGCCAGCAGTTACGGGGACAGGGTTTTCTATGGCTACACCTTC.

The chain carries TRBV28 and TRBJ2-7; 11 nucleotides agree with TRBD2. This CDR3 has 13 residues. V lost 6 bases, J lost 6 bases, and 4 bases stayed unmatched. From germline, CDR1 is MDHEN and CDR2 SYDVKM. This CDR3 is CASSTSGRSEQYF. CDR3 coding DNA: TGTGCCAGCAGCACTAGCGGGAGATCCGAGCAGTACTTC. The full variable domain, completed using reference TRBV28 and TRBJ2-7, is DVKVTQSSRYLVKRTGEKVFLECVQDMDHENMFWYRQDPGLGLRLIYFSYDVKMKEKGDIPEGYSVSREKKERFSLILESASTNQTSMYLCASSTSGRSEQYFGPGTRLTVT.

This clone was seen just once. This sequence joins TRBV5-1 and TRBJ2-7; 9 nucleotides match TRBD1. CDR3 size: 14 residues. V shed 4 bases and J 0 bases; nucleotides not matched to a gene: 2. Germline lookup yields CDR1 SGHRS and CDR2 YFSETQ. The CDR3 region has the DNA TGCGCCAGCAGCAGGACAGGGGCCTCCTACGAGCAGTACTTC. This gives the protein CASSRTGASYEQYF.

In this sample, this clone turned up a few times. The chain has TRBV6-4 and TRBJ1-1; D gene uncertain. This CDR3 contains 14 residues. Germline loops: CDR1 MRHNA, CDR2 SNTAGT. The V end was cut by 5 bases, the J end by 1 base, with 11 bases between. The CDR3 sequence is CASSTAPGNTEAFF. CDR3 DNA sequence: TGTGCCAGCAGTACGGCCCCGGGGAACACTGAAGCTTTCTTT.

The chain has TRBV11-2 and TRBJ2-3, with D tentatively TRBD2 (6 bases). V was pared by 2 bases and J by 6 bases, with 15 bases between. CDR1 is SGHAT and CDR2 is FQNNGV in the germline V gene. The CDR3 consists of 15 residues. The CDR3 is CASSLSYSLADTQYF. The CDR3 nucleotides are TGTGCCAGCAGCTTAAGTTATAGTCTAGCGGATACGCAGTATTTT.

V and J are TRBV14 and TRBJ2-3; D may be TRBD2 (6 bases). Germline CDR1 and CDR2: SGHDN and FVKESK. V was pared by 1 base and J by 0 bases, with 14 bases between. The length of the CDR3 is 17 residues. CDR3 DNA sequence: TGTGCCAGCAGCCAAGCGGGGGACGGCCTTAGCACAGATACGCAGTATTTT. As protein: CASSQAGDGLSTDTQYF. The full variable domain, with the rest looked up from reference TRBV14 and TRBJ2-3, is EAGVTQFPSHSVIEKGQTVTLRCDPISGHDNLYWYRRVMGKEIKFLLHFVKESKQDESGMPNNRFLAERTGGTYSTLKVQPAELEDSGVYFCASSQAGDGLSTDTQYFGPGTRLTVL.

The chain is built from TRBV30 and TRBJ2-3; 9 bases agree with TRBD2. Germline trimming cut 2 bases from V and 3 bases from J; bases unmatched to any gene: 12. This CDR3 is 17 amino acids long. Germline loops: CDR1 GTSNPN, CDR2 SVGIG (reference sequence). DNA for the CDR3: TGTGCCTGGAGTACCTGGGGGACTAGCAGCTCGACAGATACGCAGTATTTT. As protein: CAWSTWGTSSSTDTQYF.

The gene calls are TRBV7-2 and TRBJ1-5, with 9 bases that match TRBD1. V shed 0 bases and J 7 bases; nucleotides not matched to a gene: 4. CDR3 size: 15 residues. The germline CDR1 and CDR2 sequences are SGHTA and FQGNSA. The CDR3 sequence: CASSLADRGGQPQHF. For the CDR3, the DNA is TGTGCCAGCAGCTTAGCGGACAGGGGTGGACAGCCCCAGCATTTT.

The rearrangement links TRBV11-2 to TRBJ1-4; 7 positions agree with TRBD1. Germline loops: CDR1 SGHAT, CDR2 FQNNGV. The CDR3 has 17 residues. Germline trimming cut 4 bases from V and 3 bases from J; bases unmatched to any gene: 11. CDR3 coding DNA: TGTGCCAGCAGCTCATTAAGTCGACAGGGAGCTAATGAAAAACTGTTTTTT. Translated: CASSSLSRQGANEKLFF. The variable domain in full, with the rest retrieved from reference TRBV11-2 and TRBJ1-4, is EAGVAQSPRYKIIEKRQSVAFWCNPISGHATLYWYQQILGQGPKLLIQFQNNGVVDDSQLPKDRFSAERLKGVDSTLKIQPAKLEDSAVYLCASSSLSRQGANEKLFFGSGTQLSVL.

This clone occurred once. This chain joins TRBV10-3 and TRBJ2-5; D might be TRBD2 (6 bases). V was cut by 9 bases and J by 3 bases, with 11 bases left in between. CDR3 size: 12 residues. From germline, CDR1 is ENHRY and CDR2 SYGVKD. CDR3: CAISGTEETQYF. In DNA form, the CDR3 reads TGTGCCATTAGCGGTACGGAAGAGACCCAGTACTTC.

The rearrangement uses TRBV9 and TRBJ2-1; 7 bases match TRBD1. The germline V gene encodes CDR1 SGDLS and CDR2 YYNGEE. V lost 5 bases, J lost 5 bases, and 4 bases stayed unmatched. CDR3 length: 13 amino acids. For the CDR3, the DNA is TGTGCCAGCAGACGAGACAGGGACAATGAGCAGTTCTTC. Translating gives CASRRDRDNEQFF. Filled out from reference TRBV9 and TRBJ2-1, the complete variable domain reads DSGVTQTPKHLITATGQRVTLRCSPRSGDLSVYWYQQSLDQGLQFLIQYYNGEERAKGNILERFSAQQFPDLHSELNLSSLELGDSALYFCASRRDRDNEQFFGPGTRLTVL.

The chain couples TRBV5-1 to TRBJ2-2, with TRBD2 matching 13 bases. The CDR3 is 21 amino acids. Germline CDR1 SGHRS, CDR2 YFSETQ. With 0 bases clipped from V and 7 bases from J, the junction kept 18 bases outside the gene matches. CDR3 protein: CASSLVPGGSTSGRSDGELFF. CDR3 nucleotide sequence: TGCGCCAGCAGCTTGGTCCCGGGGGGATCGACTAGCGGGAGGAGTGACGGGGAGCTGTTTTTT.

V and J are TRBV9 and TRBJ2-1, with D possibly TRBD2 on 6 matching bases. This CDR3 has 18 residues. V gave up 1 base and J gave up 0 bases, with 17 bases separating them. In germline, CDR1 is SGDLS, CDR2 YYNGEE. This chain's CDR3 is CASSVTLNMDYSYNEQFF. As DNA, the CDR3 is TGTGCCAGCAGCGTAACCCTTAACATGGACTACTCCTACAATGAGCAGTTCTTC.

The genes are TRBV9 and TRBJ2-2; maybe TRBD2 (6 bases). The CDR3 is made up of 17 amino acids. The ends were cut back, 4 bases at V and 1 base at J, with 17 bases in the middle. CDR1 and CDR2 from the germline V gene are SGDLS and YYNGEE. CDR3 in amino acids: CASSYPDGRGNTGELFF. CDR3 nucleotide sequence: TGTGCCAGCAGCTACCCGGACGGGAGAGGGAACACCGGGGAGCTGTTTTTT.

Details on this clone: The junction departs from germline at one end; a sequencing error may be responsible. This chain joins TRBV30 and TRBJ1-5; 11 bases line up with TRBD1. The germline V gene has CDR1 GTSNPN and CDR2 SVGIG (reference sequence). CDR3 length equals 18 residues. The CDR3 DNA reads TGTGCCTTGAGTCCCGGGCTCAGCCGGGACAGGGGGTATCCGCCCCAGCATTTT. Protein: CALSPGLSRDRGYPPQHF.

The CDR3 sequence: CSVDDRGKVQPQHF. The CDR3 DNA follows: TGCAGCGTTGACGACAGGGGGAAGGTTCAGCCCCAGCATTTT. This sequence joins TRBV29-1 and TRBJ1-5; 9 bases fit TRBD1. CDR3 length equals 14 residues. Trimming cost V 3 bases and J 6 bases; bases outside gene matches: 6. CDR1 and CDR2 from the germline V gene are SQVTM and ANQGSEA.

The chain carries TRBV7-3 and TRBJ2-3; tentative D call: TRBD2 (5 bases). This CDR3 is 15 amino acids long. The V end was cut by 1 base, the J end by 2 bases, with 10 bases between. The V gene's germline CDR1 is SGHTA and CDR2 FQGTGA. The CDR3 DNA sequence: TGTGCCAGCAGCTTAATGAGCGGACCCACAGATACGCAGTATTTT. It translates to CASSLMSGPTDTQYF.

The rearrangement joins TRBV6-1 to TRBJ1-5; 7 nucleotides align to TRBD1. CDR1 and CDR2 (germline): MNHNS, SASEGT. The junction had 10 bases not matched to a gene; V was cut back by 4 bases and J by 7 bases. The CDR3 sequence is 15 residues long. The CDR3 loop is CASSARTGPEQPQHF. CDR3 bases: TGTGCCAGCAGTGCCAGGACAGGCCCGGAGCAGCCCCAGCATTTT.

The gene calls are TRBV2 and TRBJ2-7, with D perhaps matching TRBD2 (6 bases). There are 13 residues in the CDR3. Per germline, CDR1 SNHLY and CDR2 FYNNEI. Trimming pared 7 bases from V and 4 bases from J, leaving 14 bases between. The DNA of the CDR3 is TGTGCCAGCAAATCTGTGGGAGGTTACGAGCAGTACTTC. This translates into CASKSVGGYEQYF.

The V gene is TRBV6-6, the J gene TRBJ1-4, with 8 bases identical to TRBD1. Germline V gene sequence: CDR1 MNHNY, CDR2 SVGAGI (reference sequence). The CDR3 covers 15 residues. Trimming took 0 bases from V and 5 from J; bases not matched to a gene: 2. The CDR3 protein is CASSYSYRGNEKLFF. The CDR3 bases are TGTGCCAGCAGTTACTCGTACAGGGGGAATGAAAAACTGTTTTTT.

Concerning this clone: Other nucleotide sequences from this sample produce the same CDR3. The chain carries TRBV15 and TRBJ2-6; no clear D gene. CDR3 length: 15 amino acids. V dropped 6 bases and J dropped 0 bases, with 9 bases sitting between them. CDR1 is LNHNV and CDR2 is YYDKDF in the germline V gene (reference sequence). CDR3 loop: CATSTVPSGANVLTF. CDR3 nucleotide sequence: TGTGCCACCAGTACAGTCCCCTCTGGGGCCAACGTCCTGACTTTC.

This chain connects TRBV4-3 to TRBJ2-3; 11 nucleotides match TRBD2. V gave up 0 bases and J gave up 3 bases; unmatched junction bases: 11. The CDR3 is 19 amino acids. Germline values: CDR1 LGHNA, CDR2 YSLEER. The CDR3 DNA is TGCGCCAGCAGCCAAGACCTTGTTAGCGGGAGGGCCGGTACAGATACGCAGTATTTT. It is translated as CASSQDLVSGRAGTDTQYF.

The chain links TRBV6-5 to TRBJ1-4; D remains ambiguous. Between the trimmed V and J ends, which lost 4 bases and 10 bases, there was a span of 16 bases. Germline V gives CDR1 MNHEY, CDR2 SVGAGI. The CDR3 is made up of 14 amino acids. This chain's CDR3 is CASSFGSPGLKLFF. DNA of the CDR3: TGTGCCAGCAGTTTTGGCAGTCCGGGATTAAAACTGTTTTTT.